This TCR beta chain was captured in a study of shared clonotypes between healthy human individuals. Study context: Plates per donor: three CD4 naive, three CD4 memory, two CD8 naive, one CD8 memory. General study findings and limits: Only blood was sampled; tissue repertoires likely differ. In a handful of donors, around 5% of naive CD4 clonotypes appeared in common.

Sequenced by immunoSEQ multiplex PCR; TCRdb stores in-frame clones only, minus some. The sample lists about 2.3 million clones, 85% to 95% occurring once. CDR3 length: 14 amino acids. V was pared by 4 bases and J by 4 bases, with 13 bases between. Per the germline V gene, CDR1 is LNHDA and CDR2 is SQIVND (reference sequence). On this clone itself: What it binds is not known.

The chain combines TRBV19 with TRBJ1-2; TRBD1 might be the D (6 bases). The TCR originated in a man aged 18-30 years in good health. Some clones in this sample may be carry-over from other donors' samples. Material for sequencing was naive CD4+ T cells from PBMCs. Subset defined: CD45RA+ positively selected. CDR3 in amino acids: CASSKKTGSYGYTF. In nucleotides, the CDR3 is TGTGCCAGTAGTAAAAAGACAGGCTCCTATGGCTACACCTTC.